Listed here are 8 T cell receptor beta chains from one sample, sequenced in a study of OX40 agonist ivuxolimab in advanced cancers. Using immunoSEQ multiplex PCR, the repertoire was profiled, and TCRdb retains in-frame clones only, with some absent. The repertoire has around 100,000 clones, about 90% of them found once; the top ten carry around 0.16%. This sample comprised CD4+ or CD8+ T cells sorted from blood, obtained in a trial of the OX40 agonist ivuxolimab. These receptor sequences come from an adult with an advanced solid tumor such as melanoma, head and neck, liver or kidney cancer.

The gene calls are TRBV19 and TRBJ2-1; 12 bases agree with TRBD2. Per the germline V gene, CDR1 is LNHDA and CDR2 is SQIVND (reference sequence). The CDR3 runs to 16 residues. J lost 0 bases, V lost 6 bases, and 3 bases had no gene match. The CDR3 nucleotides read TGTGCCAGTAGGACTAGCGGGGGAAGCTCCTACAATGAGCAGTTCTTC. Its translation is CASRTSGGSSYNEQFF.

A single count supports this clone. The same CDR3 can be traced to other DNA sequences in this sample. The chain joins TRBV29-1 to TRBJ1-5; possible D gene TRBD1, 6 bases. CDR3 length equals 13 residues. Germline-derived CDR1 and CDR2 are SQVTM and ANQGSEA. Trimming stripped 4 bases from V and 3 bases from J, with 10 bases between. The CDR3 DNA follows: TGCAGCGTTGGAGGACAGACCAATCAGCCCCAGCATTTT. Its translation: CSVGGQTNQPQHF. Variable domain in full (rest from reference TRBV29-1 and TRBJ1-5): SAVISQKPSRDICQRGTSLTIQCQVDSQVTMMFWYRQQPGQSLTLIATANQGSEATYESGFVIDKFPISRPNLTFSTLTVSNMSPEDSSIYLCSVGGQTNQPQHFGDGTRLSIL.

This clone was detected only a few times. The rearrangement joins TRBV27 to TRBJ2-2, with TRBD1 identical over 7 bases. V shed 5 bases and J 6 bases; nucleotides not matched to a gene: 6. CDR1 is MNHEY and CDR2 is SMNVEV in the germline V gene (reference sequence). CDR3 length: 14 residues. The CDR3 bases are TGTGCCAGCAGTGGCAGACAGGGAGCCGGGGAGCTGTTTTTT. Translating it yields CASSGRQGAGELFF.

The chain recombines TRBV6-5 with TRBJ2-7; possible D gene TRBD1, 5 bases. The CDR3 has 15 amino acids. The germline gives CDR1 MNHEY, CDR2 SVGAGI. Trimming stripped 3 bases from V and 4 bases from J, with 16 bases between. Written as DNA, the CDR3 is TGTGCCAGCAGTTATGGGGCAGGGCCCAAGTACGAGCAGTACTTC. It specifies CASSYGAGPKYEQYF.

The chain links TRBV28 to TRBJ2-7; TRBD2 agrees at 7 bases. Germline values: CDR1 MDHEN, CDR2 SYDVKM. The CDR3 sequence is 17 residues long. V was clipped by 2 bases and J by 6 bases; unmatched bases: 16. In DNA form, the CDR3 reads TGTGCCAGCAGTTTACCACCTAAAAGCGGGATCCCTGTCGAGCAGTACTTC. Its protein is CASSLPPKSGIPVEQYF.

CDR3 in amino acids: CASNDGQGLNYGYTF. CDR3 coding DNA: TGTGCCAGTAATGACGGACAGGGACTGAACTATGGCTACACCTTC. The V call is TRBV19, the J call TRBJ1-2, with TRBD1 matching over 8 bases. The CDR3 consists of 15 residues. After removal of 7 bases from V and 2 bases from J, the junction contained 9 bases not matched to a gene. Germline assignment: CDR1 LNHDA and CDR2 SQIVND (reference sequence).

The V gene is TRBV11-2, the J gene TRBJ1-6, with no clear D. Germline V lookup: CDR1 SGHAT, CDR2 FQNNGV. The CDR3 runs 13 residues. V lost 4 bases and J lost 7, with 8 bases in between. CDR3 protein: CASSSDRNSPLHF. The CDR3 DNA reads TGTGCCAGCAGCTCCGACCGGAATTCACCCCTCCACTTT. Complete variable domain (other parts from reference TRBV11-2 and TRBJ1-6): EAGVAQSPRYKIIEKRQSVAFWCNPISGHATLYWYQQILGQGPKLLIQFQNNGVVDDSQLPKDRFSAERLKGVDSTLKIQPAKLEDSAVYLCASSSDRNSPLHFGNGTRLTVT.

This clone was recorded only once. The genes are TRBV18 and TRBJ1-2; D ambiguous. Germline CDR1 is KGHSH and CDR2 is LQKENI. Trimming shortened V by 2 bases and J by 5 bases, and 18 bases separated the two germline ends. The CDR3 loop spans 16 amino acids. The CDR3 nucleotides are TGTGCCAGCTCACCATTATCAGGTTCGGGAGAATATGGCTACACCTTC. Its translation is CASSPLSGSGEYGYTF. The full variable domain, with the rest looked up from reference TRBV18 and TRBJ1-2, is NAGVMQNPRHLVRRRGQEARLRCSPMKGHSHVYWYRQLPEEGLKFMVYLQKENIIDESGMPKERFSAEFPKEGPSILRIQQVVRGDSAAYFCASSPLSGSGEYGYTFGSGTRLTVV.